This entry features one T cell receptor beta chain sequence. Its antigen is not known. This record comes from a study of T cell repertoires in cytomegalovirus infection. In the study overall: Evidence of both CMV infection and a matching HLA type came from public TCR beta signatures.

TCRdb re-called the reads through MiXCR, storing one row per CDR3 protein. Of around 440,000 distinct CDR3 sequences listed, around 11% are singletons. The V gene lost 0 bases and the J gene lost 8 bases, with 16 bases spanning the gap. The germline gives CDR1 SNHLY, CDR2 FYNNEI. CDR3 length: 15 amino acids. Notes on the study in general: Of the TCR beta families, the public ones yielded a cumulative frequency that identified carriers of CMV plus the relevant HLA. Clonotype analysis showed dominance of the ex vivo response by HLA-C-restricted CMV-specific TCR beta clonotypes.

Sequencing was carried out using PBMCs. This sequence originates from a human donor in good health (CMV status not recorded). Some clones in this sample may be carry-over from other donors' samples. The chain employs TRBV2 and TRBJ1-2; TRBD1 might be the D (5 bases). This CDR3 reads CASSEAGGGGRGYTF. For the CDR3, the DNA is TGTGCCAGCAGTGAAGCCGGGGGGGGAGGGCGCGGCTACACCTTC.